The TCR beta chain under discussion was sequenced for a study of post-analysis software for immune sequencing data. Background on the study: Disease courses included relapsing-remitting, secondary progressive and progressive-relapsing multiple sclerosis. Findings of the study overall: Versus controls, multiple sclerosis patients showed significantly lower diversity (normalized Chao1).

As to this clonotype: Its specificity is unknown.

Presence of unique molecular identifiers characterized the TCR beta cDNA libraries. Around 500,000 cDNA molecules were obtained per 1 to 10 million input T cells. TCRdb used MiXCR to reprocess the PCR reads, holding one entry per CDR3 protein. The table shows roughly 800,000 distinct CDR3 sequences, with 46% occurring only once. The sample was blood. The receptor was isolated from a girl under 18 with multiple sclerosis.

In DNA, the CDR3 is TGTGCCAGCAGTCCGCAATGGGGGGCTGGGCAGCCCCAGCATTTT. This sequence encodes CASSPQWGAGQPQHF. The chain couples TRBV27 to TRBJ1-5; tentative D call: TRBD1 (6 bases). CDR1 is MNHEY and CDR2 is SMNVEV in the germline V gene (reference sequence). V lost 5 bases to trimming and J lost 7 bases, with 18 bases between them. The length of the CDR3 is 15 residues.